The source of this T cell receptor (beta chain) is a study of shared clonotypes between healthy human individuals. General study points: At large depth, rarefaction still showed sorted-subset sequencing to be incomplete. Limited genetic and exposure-history diversity came from having few donors.

Terminally differentiated effector memory CD45RA+ cells were excluded by CCR7 positive selection of CD45RO-negative cells. Splitting of each subset's genomic DNA was done evenly across several immunoSEQ plates. This table comes from immunoSEQ multiplex PCR, and its TCRdb copy is limited to in-frame clones, with some not included. The data contain nearly 2 million clones, about 94% of them singletons. For this clone: The target antigen is unknown.

There are 15 residues in the CDR3. Trimming removed 0 bases at V and 0 bases at J, with 8 bases between. Germline V gene sequence: CDR1 SGHTA, CDR2 FQGNSA. The V and J genes are TRBV7-2 and TRBJ2-5; D might be TRBD2 (5 bases). The sequencing input was naive CD8+ T cells sorted from blood. The receptor was derived from a man aged 18 to 35 in good health. The CDR3 DNA follows: TGTGCCAGCAGCTTAGCCAGCGGAAACCAAGAGACCCAGTACTTC. It is translated as CASSLASGNQETQYF.